This TCR beta chain was recorded in a study of tumor and adjacent non-tumor tissue in lung cancer. Overall study results and limits: Tumor repertoires had a smaller top 100 clone share than normal lung. Significantly higher TCR diversity was found in tumor than normal lung.

Three rounds of nested PCR, following a modified ARM-PCR protocol, produced the TCRbeta library. Each CDR3 protein is one row after TCRdb ran MiXCR on the multiplex PCR reads. The sample lists fewer than 120,000 distinct CDR3 sequences; roughly 84% were seen once. The template was RNA from unsorted bulk tissue. This CDR3 has 14 residues. Germline-derived CDR1 and CDR2 are MNHNS and SASEGT. With 10 bases clipped from V and 6 bases from J, the junction kept 11 bases outside the gene matches. On this clonotype: Its antigen is not identified.

Source material: lung tumor tissue. The clonotype comes from a man in his 70s with non-small cell lung cancer. The chain has TRBV6-1 and TRBJ2-2; 7 positions match TRBD2. CDR3 loop: CANWSGEASGELFF. The CDR3 coding sequence is TGTGCCAACTGGAGCGGGGAGGCCTCCGGGGAGCTGTTTTTT.